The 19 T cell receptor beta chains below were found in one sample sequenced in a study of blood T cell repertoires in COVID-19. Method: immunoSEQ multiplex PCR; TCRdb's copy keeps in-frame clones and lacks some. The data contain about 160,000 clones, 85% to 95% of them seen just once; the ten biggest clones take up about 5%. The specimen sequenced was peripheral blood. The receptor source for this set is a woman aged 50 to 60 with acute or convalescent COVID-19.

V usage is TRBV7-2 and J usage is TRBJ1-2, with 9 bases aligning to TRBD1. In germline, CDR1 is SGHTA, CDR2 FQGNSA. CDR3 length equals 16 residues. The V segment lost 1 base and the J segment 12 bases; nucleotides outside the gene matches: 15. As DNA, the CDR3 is TGTGCCAGCAGCTTAGTTCGGGGGGTCACAGGGGGCGGCCACACCTTC. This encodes CASSLVRGVTGGGHTF.

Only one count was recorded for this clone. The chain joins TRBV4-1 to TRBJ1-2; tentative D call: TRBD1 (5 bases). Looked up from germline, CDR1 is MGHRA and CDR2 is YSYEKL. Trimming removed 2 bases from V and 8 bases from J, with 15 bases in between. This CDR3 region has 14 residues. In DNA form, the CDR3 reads TGCGCCAGCAGCCAACCGACAGAAAGTAGGGGCTACACCTTC. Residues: CASSQPTESRGYTF.

The CDR3 DNA reads TGTGCCAGCAGTTTAATCTTTGGGGGAGGAACCGGGGAGCTGTTTTTT. This translates into CASSLIFGGGTGELFF. The chain employs TRBV28 and TRBJ2-2; D might be TRBD2 (6 bases). There are 16 residues in the CDR3. V was cut by 2 bases and J by 5 bases, with 15 bases left in between. CDR1 MDHEN and CDR2 SYDVKM come from the germline V gene. The entire variable domain, with the rest obtained from reference TRBV28 and TRBJ2-2, is as follows: DVKVTQSSRYLVKRTGEKVFLECVQDMDHENMFWYRQDPGLGLRLIYFSYDVKMKEKGDIPEGYSVSREKKERFSLILESASTNQTSMYLCASSLIFGGGTGELFFGEGSRLTVL.

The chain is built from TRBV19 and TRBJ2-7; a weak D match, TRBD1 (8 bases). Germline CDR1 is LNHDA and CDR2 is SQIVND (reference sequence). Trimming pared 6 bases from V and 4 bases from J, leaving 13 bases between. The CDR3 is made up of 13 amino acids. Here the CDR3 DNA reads TGTGCCAGTAGCCTACAGGGGGGGTACGAGCAGTACTTC. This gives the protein CASSLQGGYEQYF.

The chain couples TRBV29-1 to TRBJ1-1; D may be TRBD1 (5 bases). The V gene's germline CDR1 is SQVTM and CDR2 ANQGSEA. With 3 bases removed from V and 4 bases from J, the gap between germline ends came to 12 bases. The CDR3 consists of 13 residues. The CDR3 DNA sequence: TGCAGCGTTGACGGGGTGGGGGGCACTGAAGCTTTCTTT. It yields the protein CSVDGVGGTEAFF.

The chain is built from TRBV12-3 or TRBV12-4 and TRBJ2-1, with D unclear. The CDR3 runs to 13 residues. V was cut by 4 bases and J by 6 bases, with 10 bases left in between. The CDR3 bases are TGTGCCAGCAGTTCGCCCCTCGGCAATGAGCAGTTCTTC. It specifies CASSSPLGNEQFF.

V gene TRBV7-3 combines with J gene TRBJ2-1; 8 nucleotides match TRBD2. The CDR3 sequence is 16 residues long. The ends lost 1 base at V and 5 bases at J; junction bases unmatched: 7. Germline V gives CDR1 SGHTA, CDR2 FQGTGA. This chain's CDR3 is CASSLIGAGGNNEQFF. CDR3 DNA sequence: TGTGCCAGCAGCTTAATCGGGGCGGGAGGAAACAATGAGCAGTTCTTC.

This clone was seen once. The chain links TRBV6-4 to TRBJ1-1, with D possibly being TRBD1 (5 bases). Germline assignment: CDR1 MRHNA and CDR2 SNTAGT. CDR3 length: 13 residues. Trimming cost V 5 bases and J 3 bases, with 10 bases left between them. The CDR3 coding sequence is TGTGCCAGCAGTCCAGACAGATACACTGAAGCTTTCTTT. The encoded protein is CASSPDRYTEAFF.

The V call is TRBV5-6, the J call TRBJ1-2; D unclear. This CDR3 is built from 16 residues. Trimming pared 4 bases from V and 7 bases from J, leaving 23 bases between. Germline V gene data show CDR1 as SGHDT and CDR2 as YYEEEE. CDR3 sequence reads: CASSPEAGNVPVGYTF. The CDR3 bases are TGTGCCAGCAGCCCGGAGGCCGGAAATGTTCCGGTTGGCTACACCTTC.

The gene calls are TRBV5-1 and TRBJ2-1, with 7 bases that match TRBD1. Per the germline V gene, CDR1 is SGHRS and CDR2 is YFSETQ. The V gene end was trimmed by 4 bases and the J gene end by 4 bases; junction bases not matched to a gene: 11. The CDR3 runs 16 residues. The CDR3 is CASSAKTGTVYNEQFF. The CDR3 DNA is TGCGCCAGCAGCGCCAAGACCGGGACAGTTTACAATGAGCAGTTCTTC.

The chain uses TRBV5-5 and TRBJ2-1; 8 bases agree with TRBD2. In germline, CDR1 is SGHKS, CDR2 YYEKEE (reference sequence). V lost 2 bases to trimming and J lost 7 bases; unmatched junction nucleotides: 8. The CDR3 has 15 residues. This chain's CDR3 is CASSFRGGLVNEQFF. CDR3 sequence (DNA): TGTGCCAGCAGCTTCCGGGGGGGCCTTGTAAATGAGCAGTTCTTC.

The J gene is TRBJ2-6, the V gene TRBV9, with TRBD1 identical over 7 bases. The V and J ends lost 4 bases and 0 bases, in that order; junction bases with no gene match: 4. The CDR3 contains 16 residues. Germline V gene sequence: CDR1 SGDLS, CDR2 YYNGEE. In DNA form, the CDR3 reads TGTGCCAGCAGCTCGGACAGGAGCTCTGGGGCCAACGTCCTGACTTTC. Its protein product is CASSSDRSSGANVLTF.

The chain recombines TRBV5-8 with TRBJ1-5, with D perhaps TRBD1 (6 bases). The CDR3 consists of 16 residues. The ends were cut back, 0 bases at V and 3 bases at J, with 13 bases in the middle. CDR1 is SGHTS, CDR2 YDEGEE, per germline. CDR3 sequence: CASSLDRGQSNQPQHF. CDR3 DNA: TGTGCCAGCAGCTTGGATCGCGGACAGTCCAATCAGCCCCAGCATTTT. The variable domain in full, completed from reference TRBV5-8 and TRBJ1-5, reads EAGVTQSPTHLIKTRGQQATLRCSPISGHTSVYWYQQALGLGLQFLLWYDEGEERNRGNFPPRFSGRQFPNYSSELNVNALELEDSALYLCASSLDRGQSNQPQHFGDGTRLSIL.

CDR3 DNA sequence: TGTGCCAGCAGCCCGGACAGATTTATAAACTATGGCTACACCTTC. Protein sequence: CASSPDRFINYGYTF. This chain uses TRBV5-6 with TRBJ1-2; weak D call: TRBD1 (6 bases). The CDR3 loop spans 15 amino acids. The ends were cut back, 4 bases at V and 2 bases at J, with 15 bases in the middle. The germline gives CDR1 SGHDT, CDR2 YYEEEE.

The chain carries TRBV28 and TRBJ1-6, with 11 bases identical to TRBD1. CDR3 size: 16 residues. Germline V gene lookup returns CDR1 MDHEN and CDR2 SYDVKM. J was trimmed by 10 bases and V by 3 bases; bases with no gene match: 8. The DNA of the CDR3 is TGTGCCAGCAGTTTGGTGGACAGGGGGCTCGGATCACCCCTCCACTTT. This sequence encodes CASSLVDRGLGSPLHF.

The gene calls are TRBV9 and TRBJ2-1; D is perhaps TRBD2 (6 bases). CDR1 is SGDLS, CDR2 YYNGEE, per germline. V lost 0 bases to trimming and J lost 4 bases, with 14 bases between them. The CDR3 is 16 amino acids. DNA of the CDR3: TGTGCCAGCAGCGTAGTTTCTAGTGGGGGGTACAATGAGCAGTTCTTC. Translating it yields CASSVVSSGGYNEQFF.

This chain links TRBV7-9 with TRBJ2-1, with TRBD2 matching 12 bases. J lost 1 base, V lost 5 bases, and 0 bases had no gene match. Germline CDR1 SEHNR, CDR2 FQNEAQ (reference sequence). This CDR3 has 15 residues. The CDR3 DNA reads TGTGCCAGCAGCGGACTAGCGGGATCCTACAATGAGCAGTTCTTC. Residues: CASSGLAGSYNEQFF.

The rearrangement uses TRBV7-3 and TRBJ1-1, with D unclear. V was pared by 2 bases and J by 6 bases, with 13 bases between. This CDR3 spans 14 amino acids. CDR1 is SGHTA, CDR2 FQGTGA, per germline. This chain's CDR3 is CASSLAAGGPEAFF. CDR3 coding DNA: TGTGCCAGCAGCTTAGCGGCGGGAGGCCCTGAAGCTTTCTTT.

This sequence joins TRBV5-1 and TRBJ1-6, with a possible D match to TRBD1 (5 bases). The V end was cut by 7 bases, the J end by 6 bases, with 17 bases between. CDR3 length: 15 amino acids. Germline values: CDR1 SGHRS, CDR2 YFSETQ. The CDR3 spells CASSPRDSFNSPLHF. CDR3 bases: TGCGCCAGCTCACCCCGGGACTCTTTTAATTCACCCCTCCACTTT. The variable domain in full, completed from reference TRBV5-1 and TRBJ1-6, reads KAGVTQTPRYLIKTRGQQVTLSCSPISGHRSVSWYQQTPGQGLQFLFEYFSETQRNKGNFPGRFSGRQFSNSRSEMNVSTLELGDSALYLCASSPRDSFNSPLHFGNGTRLTVT.